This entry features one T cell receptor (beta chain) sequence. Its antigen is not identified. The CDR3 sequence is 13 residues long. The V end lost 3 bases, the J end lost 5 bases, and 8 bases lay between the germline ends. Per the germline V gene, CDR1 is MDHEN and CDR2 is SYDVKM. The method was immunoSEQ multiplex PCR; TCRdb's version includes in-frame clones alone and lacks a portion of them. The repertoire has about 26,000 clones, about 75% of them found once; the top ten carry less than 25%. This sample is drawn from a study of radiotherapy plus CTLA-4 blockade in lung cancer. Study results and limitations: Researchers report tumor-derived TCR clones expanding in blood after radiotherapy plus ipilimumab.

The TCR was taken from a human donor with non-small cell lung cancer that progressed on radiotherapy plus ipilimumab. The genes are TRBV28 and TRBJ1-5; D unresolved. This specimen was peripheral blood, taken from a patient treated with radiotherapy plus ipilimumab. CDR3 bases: TGTGCCAGCAGTTTCGGGTCCTATCAGCCCCAGCATTTT. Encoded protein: CASSFGSYQPQHF.